Detailed here is one TCR beta chain. The antigen is not known. Blood replicates held 0.5 ug DNA, tumor or normal breast about 1.5 ug, two each. The table came from immunoSEQ multiplex PCR; TCRdb's copy has only in-frame clones and leaves some out. This repertoire shows fewer than 80,000 clones, 80% found once; its top ten account for approximately 4.5%. The sample comes from a study of early stage breast cancer tumors. Study-wide results and caveats: Blood repertoires resembled normal breast more than tumor. Most shared enriched TCRB sequences were commonly generated ones.

V gave up 0 bases and J gave up 5 bases, with 11 bases separating them. CDR3 length: 15 amino acids. Germline V gene data show CDR1 as SGHTA and CDR2 as FQGTGA. The chain employs TRBV7-3 and TRBJ2-1; D possibly corresponds to TRBD2 (6 bases). Sequenced material: blood. The TCR comes from a person aged 35 to 50 with breast cancer. The CDR3 sequence is CASSLTPGANNEQFF. The CDR3 DNA sequence: TGTGCCAGCAGCTTAACTCCGGGAGCGAACAATGAGCAGTTCTTC.